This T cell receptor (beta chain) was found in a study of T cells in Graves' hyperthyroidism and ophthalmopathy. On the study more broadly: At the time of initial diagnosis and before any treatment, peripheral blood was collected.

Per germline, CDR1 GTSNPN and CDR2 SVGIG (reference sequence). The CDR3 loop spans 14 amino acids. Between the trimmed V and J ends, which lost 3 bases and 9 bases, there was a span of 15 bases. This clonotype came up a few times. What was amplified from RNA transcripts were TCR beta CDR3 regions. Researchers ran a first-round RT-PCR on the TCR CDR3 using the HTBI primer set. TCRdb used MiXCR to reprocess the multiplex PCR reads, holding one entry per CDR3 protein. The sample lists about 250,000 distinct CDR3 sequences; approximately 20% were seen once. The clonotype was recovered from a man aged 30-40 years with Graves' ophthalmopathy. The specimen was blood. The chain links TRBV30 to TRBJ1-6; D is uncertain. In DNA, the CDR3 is TGTGCCTGGAGGGCCGATGTCAGTGGTTCACCCCTCCACTTT. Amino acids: CAWRADVSGSPLHF.